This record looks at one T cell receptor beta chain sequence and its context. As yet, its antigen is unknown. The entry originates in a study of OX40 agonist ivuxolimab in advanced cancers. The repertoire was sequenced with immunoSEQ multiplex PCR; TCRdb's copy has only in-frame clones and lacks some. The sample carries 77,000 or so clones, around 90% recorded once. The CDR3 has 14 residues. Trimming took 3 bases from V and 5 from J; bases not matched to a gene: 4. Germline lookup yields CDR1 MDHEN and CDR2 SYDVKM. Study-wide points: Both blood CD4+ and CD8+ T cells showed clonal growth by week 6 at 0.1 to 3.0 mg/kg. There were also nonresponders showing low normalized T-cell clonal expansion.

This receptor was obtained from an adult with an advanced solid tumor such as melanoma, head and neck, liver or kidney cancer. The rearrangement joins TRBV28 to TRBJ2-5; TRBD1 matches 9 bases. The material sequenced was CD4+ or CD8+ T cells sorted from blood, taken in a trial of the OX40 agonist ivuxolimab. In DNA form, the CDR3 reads TGTGCCAGCAGTTTGGGACAGGGTTACGAGACCCAGTACTTC. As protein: CASSLGQGYETQYF.